This entry lists 10 T cell receptor beta chains sequenced from one sample in a study of blood T cell repertoires in COVID-19. Assay used: immunoSEQ multiplex PCR; TCRdb lists only in-frame clones, some missing. The sample carries some 150,000 clones, around 85% recorded once. Sequenced input: peripheral blood. Receptors were obtained from a woman aged 60 to 75 with COVID-19, enrolled during active disease.

This chain uses TRBV5-8 with TRBJ2-3, with 8 bases fitting TRBD2. J gave up 1 base and V 0 bases, and 1 base lay outside the gene matches. CDR3 length: 15 residues. CDR1 SGHTS and CDR2 YDEGEE come from the germline V gene. CDR3 loop: CASSLEAGGTDTQYF. CDR3 DNA: TGTGCCAGCAGCTTGGAAGCGGGGGGCACAGATACGCAGTATTTT.

The chain combines TRBV18 with TRBJ2-3; TRBD1 might be the D (6 bases). Deletions cut 0 bases from V and 3 bases from J, with 13 bases between. CDR3 length equals 16 residues. The germline V gene has CDR1 KGHSH and CDR2 LQKENI. The CDR3 is CASSPPAQGTTDTQYF. CDR3 nucleotide sequence: TGTGCCAGCTCACCACCTGCTCAGGGGACAACAGATACGCAGTATTTT.

The chain links TRBV7-8 to TRBJ2-3, with 10 bases fitting TRBD1. This CDR3 is 15 amino acids long. V lost 5 bases and J lost 3; bases outside the gene matches: 5. Looked up from germline, CDR1 is SGHVS and CDR2 is FQNEAQ. The CDR3 sequence is CASSPGTGVTDTQYF. The CDR3 region has the DNA TGTGCCAGCAGCCCCGGGACAGGGGTTACAGATACGCAGTATTTT. The full variable domain, in which reference TRBV7-8 and TRBJ2-3 provide the parts outside the CDR3, is GAGVSQSPRYKVAKRGQDVALRCDPISGHVSLFWYQQALGQGPEFLTYFQNEAQLDKSGLPSDRFFAERPEGSVSTLKIQRTQQEDSAVYLCASSPGTGVTDTQYFGPGTRLTVL.

The V and J genes are TRBV10-3 and TRBJ2-7, with TRBD1 matching over 7 bases. Germline V gene sequence: CDR1 ENHRY, CDR2 SYGVKD. The V gene end was trimmed by 7 bases and the J gene end by 3 bases; junction bases not matched to a gene: 9. The CDR3 is 14 amino acids. CDR3: CAITRTGRDYEQYF. For the CDR3, the DNA is TGTGCCATCACCCGGACAGGCCGTGACTACGAGCAGTACTTC.

The V gene is TRBV6-5, the J gene TRBJ2-7; TRBD1 matches at 9 bases. The CDR3 sequence is 13 residues long. Per the germline V gene, CDR1 is MNHEY and CDR2 is SVGAGI. J lost 2 bases, V lost 8 bases, and 4 bases had no gene match. The CDR3 region has the DNA TGTGCCAGCGTGACAGGGGGACCCTACGAGCAGTACTTC. It codes for CASVTGGPYEQYF.

The rearrangement joins TRBV27 to TRBJ1-2; D not certain. Per germline, CDR1 MNHEY and CDR2 SMNVEV (reference sequence). This CDR3 comprises 13 residues. The V gene lost 8 bases and the J gene lost 8 bases, with 18 bases spanning the gap. This chain's CDR3 is CASGGYSFRGYTF. The CDR3 region has the DNA TGTGCCAGCGGAGGGTACAGTTTTCGGGGCTACACCTTC.

CDR3 region: CASSQTDRQNTGELFF. CDR3 DNA sequence: TGCGCCAGCAGCCAAACCGACAGGCAGAACACCGGGGAGCTGTTTTTT. V usage is TRBV4-1 and J usage is TRBJ2-2; D might be TRBD1 (6 bases). CDR1 MGHRA and CDR2 YSYEKL come from the germline V gene. Trimming took 2 bases from V and 1 from J, leaving 11 bases between them. This CDR3 is built from 16 residues.

V is TRBV2 and J is TRBJ1-1, with D perhaps matching TRBD1 (6 bases). This CDR3 contains 13 residues. V shed 10 bases and J shed 8 bases, with 20 bases lying between them. Germline CDR1 and CDR2: SNHLY and FYNNEI. The CDR3 DNA reads TGTGCCACCCTAATCGTCACAGGGACCGAAGCTTTCTTT. Its protein is CATLIVTGTEAFF. Combining the CDR3 with reference TRBV2 and TRBJ1-1 gives the whole variable domain EPEVTQTPSHQVTQMGQEVILRCVPISNHLYFYWYRQILGQKVEFLVSFYNNEISEKSEIFDDQFSVERPDGSNFTLKIRSTKLEDSAMYFCATLIVTGTEAFFGQGTRLTVV.

V and J are TRBV21-1 and TRBJ1-2; the table's TRBD1 call for D was not verified on the DNA. TRBV21-1 counts as a pseudogene. This CDR3 is 14 amino acids long. The DNA for the CDR3 is TGTGCCAGCAGCGGCCAGGGGGTTGGGTATGGCTACACCTTC. Protein sequence: CASSGQGVGYGYTF.

This clone was detected once. The chain is built from TRBV5-6 and TRBJ2-7; 8 bases line up with TRBD1. The length of the CDR3 is 12 residues. V was pared by 0 bases and J by 13 bases, with 6 bases of the junction left unmatched. From germline, CDR1 is SGHDT and CDR2 YYEEEE. The CDR3 sequence: CASSLGGQGPYF. CDR3 nucleotides: TGTGCCAGCAGCTTGGGTGGACAGGGCCCCTACTTC.